The 14 T cell receptor beta chains in this list originate from one sample, sequenced in a study of blood T cell repertoires in COVID-19. The protocol was immunoSEQ multiplex PCR, while the TCRdb copy is restricted to in-frame clones and leaves out a portion. The sample shows over 400,000 clones, about nine tenths of them seen only once. The sequencing input was PBMCs or T cells enriched from blood (not recorded which). The receptors were sampled from a woman aged 55-69 years who had recovered from COVID-19.

The chain recombines TRBV5-4 with TRBJ2-7; 9 nucleotides line up with TRBD1. Trimming took 0 bases from V and 7 from J; bases not matched to a gene: 8. Germline assignment: CDR1 SGHNT and CDR2 YYREEE (reference sequence). This CDR3 comprises 15 residues. The CDR3 reads CASSLAGTGFKEQYF. For the CDR3, the DNA is TGTGCCAGCAGCTTGGCCGGGACAGGGTTTAAGGAGCAGTACTTC.

CDR3 nucleotide sequence: TGTGCCAGCAGCCCAACAGGGATGAACACTGAAGCTTTCTTT. Protein sequence: CASSPTGMNTEAFF. The chain joins TRBV3-1 (or the pseudogene TRBV3-2) to TRBJ1-1; D is perhaps TRBD1 (6 bases). Looked up from germline, CDR1 is LGHDT and CDR2 is YNNKEL (reference sequence). Trimming shortened V by 4 bases and J by 0 bases, and 9 bases separated the two germline ends. This CDR3 has 14 amino acids.

The rearrangement links TRBV19 to TRBJ2-5; 7 positions agree with TRBD1. CDR3 length: 14 amino acids. J gave up 7 bases and V 5 bases, and 10 bases lay outside the gene matches. The germline CDR1 and CDR2 sequences are LNHDA and SQIVND (reference sequence). CDR3 coding DNA: TGTGCCAGTAGTCTCGGGACAGTGTCGGGGACCCAGTACTTC. Protein product: CASSLGTVSGTQYF.

The genes are TRBV5-1 and TRBJ2-7, with D tentatively TRBD1 (6 bases). The CDR3 spans 15 residues. Looked up from germline, CDR1 is SGHRS and CDR2 is YFSETQ. V lost 0 bases to trimming and J lost 7 bases, with 17 bases between them. The CDR3 DNA reads TGCGCCAGCAGCTTGGCCCAACAGGGCCGCGGAGAGCAGTACTTC. It is translated as CASSLAQQGRGEQYF.

CDR3 DNA sequence: TGTGCCAGCTCACCCGACAGGGTCTACGAGCAGTACGTC. Its translation is CASSPDRVYEQYV. V gene TRBV18 combines with J gene TRBJ2-7, with 7 positions matching TRBD1. The germline gives CDR1 KGHSH, CDR2 LQKENI. CDR3 length equals 13 residues. The V and J ends lost 3 bases and 3 bases, in that order; junction bases with no gene match: 2.

The chain has TRBV5-1 and TRBJ1-4; the match to TRBD1 covers 10 bases. CDR1 is SGHRS, CDR2 YFSETQ, per germline. The V and J ends lost 7 bases and 2 bases, in that order; junction bases with no gene match: 11. CDR3 size: 17 residues. In DNA form, the CDR3 reads TGCGCCAGCCGTCCCGGGACAGGGGTGGGGACTAATGAAAAACTGTTTTTT. Residues: CASRPGTGVGTNEKLFF.

The J gene is TRBJ1-4, the V gene TRBV2; TRBD1 might be the D (6 bases). Germline V CDR1 and CDR2: SNHLY, FYNNEI. Trimming left V 5 bases short and J 4 bases short, with 11 bases between. The CDR3 consists of 14 residues. Here the CDR3 DNA reads TGTGCCAGCAGTCAAGGACAGAGTAATGAAAAACTGTTTTTT. Translation gives CASSQGQSNEKLFF.

The CDR3 protein is CASSSRRGSSYNEQFF. The CDR3 DNA reads TGTGCCAGCAGCTCGCGGAGGGGCAGCTCCTACAATGAGCAGTTCTTC. The genes are TRBV5-6 and TRBJ2-1, with D perhaps TRBD2 (6 bases). Trimming cost V 3 bases and J 0 bases, with 13 bases left between them. The germline gives CDR1 SGHDT, CDR2 YYEEEE. The CDR3 extends over 16 amino acids.

This clone was seen a few times. J is TRBJ1-2 and V is TRBV20-1; possibly TRBD1 for D (6 bases). The germline CDR1 and CDR2 sequences are DFQATT and SNEGSKA (reference sequence). The CDR3 is 11 amino acids. The V end lost 6 bases, the J end lost 5 bases, and 10 bases lay between the germline ends. The CDR3 region has the DNA TGCAGTGCCAGGACAGAGTATGGCTACACCTTC. Translating gives CSARTEYGYTF.

The rearrangement uses TRBV11-2 and TRBJ1-5; 7 nucleotides agree with TRBD1. Germline V CDR1 and CDR2: SGHAT, FQNNGV. Trimming removed 4 bases from V and 4 bases from J; junction bases left unmatched: 7. The CDR3 spans 15 residues. CDR3: CASSSGGQFNQPQHF. The CDR3 DNA reads TGTGCCAGCAGCTCAGGGGGACAGTTTAATCAGCCCCAGCATTTT.

The count of this clone is one. V and J are TRBV11-2 and TRBJ1-2; tentative D call: TRBD1 (5 bases). The CDR3 sequence is 12 residues long. Trimming left V 1 base short and J 7 bases short, with 7 bases between. CDR1 is SGHAT and CDR2 is FQNNGV in the germline V gene. The CDR3 sequence: CASSLGGSGYTF. In nucleotides, the CDR3 is TGTGCCAGCAGCTTAGGGGGCTCTGGCTACACCTTC.

Notes on this clone: The same CDR3 also results from other DNA sequences found in this sample. The V and J genes are TRBV3-1 (or the pseudogene TRBV3-2) and TRBJ1-5; tentative D call: TRBD1 (5 bases). CDR1 LGHDT and CDR2 YNNKEL come from the germline V gene (reference sequence). CDR3 size: 15 residues. The ends were cut back, 1 base at V and 7 bases at J, with 14 bases in the middle. The CDR3: CASSQGSGKGQPQHF. The CDR3 DNA follows: TGTGCCAGCAGCCAAGGGTCAGGGAAAGGCCAGCCCCAGCATTTT.

This rearrangement joins TRBV19 to TRBJ1-5; D call uncertain. V was cut by 7 bases and J by 4 bases, with 17 bases left in between. Per the germline V gene, CDR1 is LNHDA and CDR2 is SQIVND (reference sequence). The CDR3 length is 15 residues. The DNA for the CDR3 is TGTGCCAGTAAAACTCTGGGCCACTCAAATCAGCCCCAGCATTTT. Translating it yields CASKTLGHSNQPQHF.

V and J are TRBV30 and TRBJ1-2, with a tentative D call TRBD1 (5 bases). Trimming cost V 7 bases and J 2 bases, with 11 bases left between them. Germline CDR1 GTSNPN, CDR2 SVGIG (reference sequence). This CDR3 is 12 amino acids long. In nucleotides, the CDR3 is TGTGCCTCCCGGGGGGGAAACTATGGCTACACCTTC. As protein: CASRGGNYGYTF.